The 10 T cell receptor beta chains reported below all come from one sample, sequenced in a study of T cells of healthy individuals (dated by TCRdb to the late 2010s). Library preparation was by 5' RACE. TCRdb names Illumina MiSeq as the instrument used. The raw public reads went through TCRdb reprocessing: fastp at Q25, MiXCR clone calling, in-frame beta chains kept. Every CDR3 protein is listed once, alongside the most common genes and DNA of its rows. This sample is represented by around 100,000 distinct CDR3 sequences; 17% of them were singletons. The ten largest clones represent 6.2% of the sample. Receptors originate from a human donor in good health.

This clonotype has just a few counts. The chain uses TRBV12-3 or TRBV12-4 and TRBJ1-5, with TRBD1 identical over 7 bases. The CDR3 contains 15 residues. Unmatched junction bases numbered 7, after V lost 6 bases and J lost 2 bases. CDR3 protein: CASRAPGGGNQPQHF. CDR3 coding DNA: TGTGCCAGCAGGGCCCCAGGGGGGGGCAATCAGCCCCAGCATTTT.

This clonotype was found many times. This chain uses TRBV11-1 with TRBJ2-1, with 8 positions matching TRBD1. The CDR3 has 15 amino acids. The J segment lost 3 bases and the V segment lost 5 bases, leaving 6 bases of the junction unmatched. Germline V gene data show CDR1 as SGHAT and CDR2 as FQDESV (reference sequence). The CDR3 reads CASSPRGTGYNEQFF. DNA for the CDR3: TGTGCCAGCAGCCCCCGCGGGACAGGCTACAATGAGCAGTTCTTC.

The CDR3: CSILGGQGYEQYF. DNA of the CDR3: TGCAGCATTTTGGGTGGACAGGGCTACGAGCAGTACTTC. The chain recombines TRBV29-1 with TRBJ2-7; 8 nucleotides line up with TRBD1. Germline values: CDR1 SQVTM, CDR2 ANQGSEA. Trimming cost V 8 bases and J 3 bases; bases outside gene matches: 9. This CDR3 is 13 amino acids long.

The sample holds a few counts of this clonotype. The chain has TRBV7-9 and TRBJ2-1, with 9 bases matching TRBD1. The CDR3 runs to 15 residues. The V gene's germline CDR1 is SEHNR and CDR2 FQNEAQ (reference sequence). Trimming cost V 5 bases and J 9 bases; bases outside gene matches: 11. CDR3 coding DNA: TGTGCCAGCAGCCCCCCCACAGGGGGCTATATTGAGCAGTTCTTC. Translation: CASSPPTGGYIEQFF.

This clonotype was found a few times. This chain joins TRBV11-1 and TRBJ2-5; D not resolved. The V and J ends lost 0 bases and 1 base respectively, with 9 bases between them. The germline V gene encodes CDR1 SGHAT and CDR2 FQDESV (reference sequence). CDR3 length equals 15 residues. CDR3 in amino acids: CASSLASSVQETQYF. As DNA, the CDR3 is TGTGCCAGCAGCTTAGCGTCGTCAGTCCAAGAGACCCAGTACTTC.

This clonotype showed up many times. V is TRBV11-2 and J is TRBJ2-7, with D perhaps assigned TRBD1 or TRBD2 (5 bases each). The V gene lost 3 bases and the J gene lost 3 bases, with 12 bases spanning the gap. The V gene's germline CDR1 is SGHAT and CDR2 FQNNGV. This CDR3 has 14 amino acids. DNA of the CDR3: TGTGCCAGCAGCTTCGGGGCCGGAGGCTACGAGCAGTACTTC. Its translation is CASSFGAGGYEQYF.

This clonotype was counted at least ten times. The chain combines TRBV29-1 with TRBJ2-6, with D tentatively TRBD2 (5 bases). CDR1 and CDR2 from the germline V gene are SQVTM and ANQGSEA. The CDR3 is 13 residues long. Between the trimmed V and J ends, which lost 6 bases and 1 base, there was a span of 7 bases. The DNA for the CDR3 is TGCAGCGTAGCGGTTTCTGGGGCCAACGTCCTGACTTTC. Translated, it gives CSVAVSGANVLTF.

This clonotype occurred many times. The CDR3 loop is CASSLVDQGGYTF. DNA for the CDR3: TGCGCCAGCAGCTTGGTTGACCAAGGGGGCTACACCTTC. This chain joins TRBV5-1 and TRBJ1-2; D ambiguous. Trimming took off 0 bases at V and 8 bases at J, with 11 bases between the two ends. The V gene's germline CDR1 is SGHRS and CDR2 YFSETQ. The CDR3 runs 13 residues.

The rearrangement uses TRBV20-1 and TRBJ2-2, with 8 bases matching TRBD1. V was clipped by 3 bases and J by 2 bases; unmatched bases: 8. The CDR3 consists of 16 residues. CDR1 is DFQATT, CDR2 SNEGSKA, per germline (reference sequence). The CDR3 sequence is CSASVVGQGNTGELFF. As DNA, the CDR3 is TGCAGTGCTAGTGTTGTCGGACAGGGAAACACCGGGGAGCTGTTTTTT.

This CDR3 is CASSLRGRADTDTQYF. Here the CDR3 DNA reads TGTGCCAGCAGTTTACGGGGGAGGGCTGACACAGATACGCAGTATTTT. The J gene is TRBJ2-3, the V gene TRBV27, with 7 bases that match TRBD2. Germline values: CDR1 MNHEY, CDR2 SMNVEV (reference sequence). The CDR3 is 16 residues long. Trimming removed 2 bases from V and 2 bases from J; junction bases left unmatched: 7.